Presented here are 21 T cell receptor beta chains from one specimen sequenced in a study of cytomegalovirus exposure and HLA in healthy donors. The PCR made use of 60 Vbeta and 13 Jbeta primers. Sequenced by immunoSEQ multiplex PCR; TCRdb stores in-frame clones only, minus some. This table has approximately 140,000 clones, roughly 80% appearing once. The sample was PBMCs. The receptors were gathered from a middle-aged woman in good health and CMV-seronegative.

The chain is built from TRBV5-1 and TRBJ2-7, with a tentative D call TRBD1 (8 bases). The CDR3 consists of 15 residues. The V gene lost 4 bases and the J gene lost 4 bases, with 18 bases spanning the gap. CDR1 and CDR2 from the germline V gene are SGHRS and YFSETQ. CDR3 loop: CASSPSQGGKYEQYF. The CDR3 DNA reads TGCGCCAGCAGCCCGTCACAGGGGGGGAAGTACGAGCAGTACTTC.

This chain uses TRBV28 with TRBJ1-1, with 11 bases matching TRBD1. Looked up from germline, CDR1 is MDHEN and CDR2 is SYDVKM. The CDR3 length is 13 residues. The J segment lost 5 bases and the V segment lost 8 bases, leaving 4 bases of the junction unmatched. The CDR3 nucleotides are TGTGCCAGCGTTGGGACAGGGGGGACTGAAGCTTTCTTT. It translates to CASVGTGGTEAFF.

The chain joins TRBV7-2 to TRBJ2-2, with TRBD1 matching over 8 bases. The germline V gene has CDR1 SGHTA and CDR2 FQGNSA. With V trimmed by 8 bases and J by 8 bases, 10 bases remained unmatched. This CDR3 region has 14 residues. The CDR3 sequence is CASGLDRVAGELFF. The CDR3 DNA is TGTGCCAGCGGCCTGGACAGGGTGGCAGGGGAGCTGTTTTTT.

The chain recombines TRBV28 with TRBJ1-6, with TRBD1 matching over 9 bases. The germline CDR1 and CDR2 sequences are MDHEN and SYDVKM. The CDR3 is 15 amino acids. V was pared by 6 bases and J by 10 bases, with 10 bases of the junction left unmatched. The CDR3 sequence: CASRKGQGRGSPLHF. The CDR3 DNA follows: TGTGCCAGCAGAAAGGGACAGGGTAGAGGGTCACCCCTCCACTTT.

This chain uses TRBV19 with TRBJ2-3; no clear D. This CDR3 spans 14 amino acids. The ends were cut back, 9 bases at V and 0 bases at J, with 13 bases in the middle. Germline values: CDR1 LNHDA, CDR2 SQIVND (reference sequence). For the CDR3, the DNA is TGTGCCAGCGCCATTGGCGGCAGCACAGATACGCAGTATTTT. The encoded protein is CASAIGGSTDTQYF.

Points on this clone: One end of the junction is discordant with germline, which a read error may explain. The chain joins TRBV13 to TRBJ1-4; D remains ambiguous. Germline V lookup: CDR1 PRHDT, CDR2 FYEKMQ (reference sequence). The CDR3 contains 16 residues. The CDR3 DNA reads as TGTGCCCGCAGCCCGGCGGGAGGGCGGAGTAGGGAAAAACTGTTTTTT. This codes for CARSPAGGRSREKLFF.

CDR3 amino acids: CASSQDRLNTEAFF. The CDR3 DNA is TGCGCCAGCAGCCAGGACAGACTGAACACTGAAGCTTTCTTT. The chain links TRBV4-3 to TRBJ1-1, with D possibly being TRBD1 (6 bases). CDR1 LGHNA and CDR2 YSLEER come from the germline V gene. Deletions cut 3 bases from V and 0 bases from J, with 8 bases between. The CDR3 runs to 14 residues.

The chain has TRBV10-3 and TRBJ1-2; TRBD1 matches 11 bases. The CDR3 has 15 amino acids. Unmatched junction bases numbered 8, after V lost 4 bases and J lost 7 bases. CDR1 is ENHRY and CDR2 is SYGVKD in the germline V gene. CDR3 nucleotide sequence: TGTGCCATCAGTGCCCCGGGACAGGGGGGGGGTGGCTACACCTTC. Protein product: CAISAPGQGGGGYTF.

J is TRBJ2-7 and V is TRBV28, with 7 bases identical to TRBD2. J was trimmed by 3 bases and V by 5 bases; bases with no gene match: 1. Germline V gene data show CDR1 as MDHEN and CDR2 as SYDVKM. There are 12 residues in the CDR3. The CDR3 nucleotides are TGTGCCAGCAGTCGGGGGGTCTACGAGCAGTACTTC. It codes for CASSRGVYEQYF.

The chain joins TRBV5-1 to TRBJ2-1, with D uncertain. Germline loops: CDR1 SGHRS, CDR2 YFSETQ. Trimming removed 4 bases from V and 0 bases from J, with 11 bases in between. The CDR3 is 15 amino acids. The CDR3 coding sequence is TGCGCCAGCAGCCTGAGAGCGAGCTCCTACAATGAGCAGTTCTTC. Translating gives CASSLRASSYNEQFF.

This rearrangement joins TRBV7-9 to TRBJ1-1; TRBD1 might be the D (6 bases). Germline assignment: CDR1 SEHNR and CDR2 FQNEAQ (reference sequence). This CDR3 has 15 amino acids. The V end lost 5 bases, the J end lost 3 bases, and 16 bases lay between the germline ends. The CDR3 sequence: CASSPTGRTDTEAFF. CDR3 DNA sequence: TGTGCCAGCAGCCCGACCGGGAGGACAGACACTGAAGCTTTCTTT.

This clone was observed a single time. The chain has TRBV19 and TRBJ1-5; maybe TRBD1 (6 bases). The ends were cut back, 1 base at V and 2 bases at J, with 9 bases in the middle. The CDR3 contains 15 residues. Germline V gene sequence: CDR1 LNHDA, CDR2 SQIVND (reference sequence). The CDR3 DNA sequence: TGTGCCAGTAGTATAGGAGCAGGGGGCAATCAGCCCCAGCATTTT. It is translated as CASSIGAGGNQPQHF.

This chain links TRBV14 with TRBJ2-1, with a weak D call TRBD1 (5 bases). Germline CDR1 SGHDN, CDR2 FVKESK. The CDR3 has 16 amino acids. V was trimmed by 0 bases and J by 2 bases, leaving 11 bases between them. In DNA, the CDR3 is TGTGCCAGCAGCCAAGACGGCAGGGCACCCTACAATGAGCAGTTCTTC. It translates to CASSQDGRAPYNEQFF.

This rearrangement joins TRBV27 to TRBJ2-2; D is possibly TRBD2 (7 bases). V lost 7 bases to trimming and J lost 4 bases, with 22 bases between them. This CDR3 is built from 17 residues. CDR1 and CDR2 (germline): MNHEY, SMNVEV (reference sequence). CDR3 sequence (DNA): TGTGCCAGCACTAAACTGCAGAGGGAGGGGGTCACCGGGGAGCTGTTTTTT. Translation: CASTKLQREGVTGELFF.

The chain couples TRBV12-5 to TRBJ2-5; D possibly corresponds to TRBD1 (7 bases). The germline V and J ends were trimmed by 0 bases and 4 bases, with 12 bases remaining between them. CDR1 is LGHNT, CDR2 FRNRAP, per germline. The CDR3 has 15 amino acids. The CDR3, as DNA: TGTGCTAGTGGTTTGGTTGGAGGGGGCGCAGAGACCCAGTACTTC. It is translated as CASGLVGGGAETQYF.

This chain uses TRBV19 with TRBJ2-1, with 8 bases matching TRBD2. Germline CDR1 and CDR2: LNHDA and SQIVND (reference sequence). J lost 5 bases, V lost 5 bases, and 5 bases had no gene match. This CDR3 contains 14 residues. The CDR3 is CASSAVSGNNEQFF. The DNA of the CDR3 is TGTGCCAGTAGTGCCGTTAGCGGGAACAATGAGCAGTTCTTC.

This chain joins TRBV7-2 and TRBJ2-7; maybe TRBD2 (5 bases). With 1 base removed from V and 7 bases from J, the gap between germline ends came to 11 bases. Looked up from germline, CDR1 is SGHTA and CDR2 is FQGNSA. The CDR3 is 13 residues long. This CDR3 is CASSLGIRGEQYF. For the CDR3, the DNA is TGTGCCAGCAGCTTAGGTATTCGCGGGGAGCAGTACTTC.

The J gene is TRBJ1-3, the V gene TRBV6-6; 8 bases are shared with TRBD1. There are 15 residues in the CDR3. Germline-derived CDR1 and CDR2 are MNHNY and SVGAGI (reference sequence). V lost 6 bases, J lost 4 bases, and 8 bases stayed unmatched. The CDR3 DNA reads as TGTGCCAGCAGCACCCCAGGGGGCAAAGGAAACACCATATATTTT. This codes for CASSTPGGKGNTIYF.

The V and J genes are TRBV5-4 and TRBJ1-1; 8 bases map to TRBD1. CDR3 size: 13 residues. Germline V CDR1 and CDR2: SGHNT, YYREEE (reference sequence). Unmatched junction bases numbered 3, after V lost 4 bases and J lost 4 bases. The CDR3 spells CASSLTGGTEAFF. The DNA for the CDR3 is TGTGCCAGCAGCCTCACAGGGGGCACTGAAGCTTTCTTT.

The DNA for the CDR3 is TGTGCCAGCAGTGAAAACCCCGGGGGGGCCGGGGAGCTGTTTTTT. This sequence encodes CASSENPGGAGELFF. This sequence joins TRBV6-1 and TRBJ2-2; TRBD2 matches 8 bases. The J segment lost 6 bases and the V segment lost 2 bases, leaving 5 bases of the junction unmatched. This CDR3 contains 15 residues. From germline, CDR1 is MNHNS and CDR2 SASEGT.

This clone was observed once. The CDR3 DNA reads TGTGCCAGCAGCTTGAGAGGACTAGCGGGGGGCGGCAGCACAGATACGCAGTATTTT. Its translation is CASSLRGLAGGGSTDTQYF. V usage is TRBV11-2 and J usage is TRBJ2-3, with 14 nucleotides matching TRBD2. Germline CDR1 SGHAT, CDR2 FQNNGV. The CDR3 is 19 residues long. V dropped 3 bases and J dropped 0; count of bases not matched to a gene: 8.